This entry describes one T cell receptor (beta chain). Its antigen is unidentified. The quantity of total RNA per TCR library was roughly 3,700 ng. The authors made each sample's cDNA in eight separate reactions. TCRdb reworked the 5' RACE reads into one entry per CDR3 protein, no DNA. The sample table includes 300,000 to 350,000 distinct CDR3 sequences. The sample is drawn from a study of monozygotic twins with inflammatory bowel disease. Study observations and caveats: There were differing immunosuppressive treatments, which may have added variability to patient repertoires.

Blood was drawn at more than 2 ml per donor. Sequencing input: blood. The TCR was taken from a human donor with ulcerative colitis or Crohn's disease, or a healthy co-twin of an affected twin (not recorded which).

CDR3 region: CASPSPDGQSSGANVLTF. The chain has TRBV11-2 and TRBJ2-6; TCRdb calls TRBD2, which cannot be checked without DNA. The CDR3 extends over 18 amino acids. The germline gives CDR1 SGHAT, CDR2 FQNNGV.